The clone carrying this T cell receptor beta chain was seen many times. The antigen is not known. TCR beta CDR3 regions were amplified from RNA. First-round RT-PCR of the TCR CDR3 relied on the HTBI primer set. TCRdb processed the multiplex PCR reads anew with MiXCR; each CDR3 protein has one entry. The data show hundreds of thousands of distinct CDR3 sequences, about 14% seen once. This sample is part of a study of T cells in Graves' hyperthyroidism and ophthalmopathy. Study-level results: Blood held most thyroid clonotypes expanded above 0.001 frequency.

Germline CDR1 reads MNHEY; CDR2 reads SMNVEV (reference sequence). The CDR3 is made up of 14 amino acids. V shed 3 bases and J shed 9 bases, with 15 bases lying between them. The source of this sequence is a woman in her fifties or sixties with Graves' ophthalmopathy. Specimen: blood. This chain uses TRBV27 with TRBJ2-1, with D perhaps given as TRBD1 or TRBD2 (6 bases each). The CDR3 sequence: CASSFPPRGGEQFF. The CDR3 coding sequence is TGTGCCAGCAGTTTTCCTCCCAGGGGAGGTGAGCAGTTCTTC.